The present TCR beta chain was sequenced within a study of blood T cell repertoires in COVID-19 (TCRdb year 2020). With respect to the entire study: Collaborator samples came from the United States, Italy and Spain and covered acute and convalescent phases of COVID-19. Where HLA class I and class II types were available, the types were taken from metadata supplied by the sample provider, not from assay-based typing. Subjects who had been exposed to COVID-19, were actively infected with it, or had recovered from it provided the deeply sampled blood TCRbeta repertoires that made up the dataset. The repertoires were released in a freely available public database meant as a resource for research on the immune response to SARS-CoV-2. Nearly every sample came with metadata listing a de-identified subject ID, COVID-19 status, age in years and sex. Samples were obtained from the ongoing ImmuneRACE study (first 160 participants) and from about 1,300 subjects provided by 6 global collaborators. The prospective study material was composed of cDNA or gDNA derived from T cells, B-cell-depleted T cells, or PBMCs. What the work shows at the level of the full study, not this receptor alone: How much clinical and demographic metadata was included differed by source and by participant, and the metadata was provided uncurated.

With respect to this clone: Its antigen is currently not known. Per-base qualities were not stored, and no clone one base away is much larger.

TCRbeta CDR3 regions were amplified from genomic DNA using the immunoSEQ Assay, a bias-controlled multiplex PCR. On the study's bioinformatics: Nucleated cell counts per sample were estimated from amplification of reference gene primers within the assay. To quantify the absolute abundance of each unique TCRbeta CDR3 rearrangement, sequence reads were collapsed and filtered. For each sample, productive Simpson clonality was calculated as the square root of Simpson's diversity index across productive rearrangements. Sourced from immuneACCESS, this table was stored by TCRdb with only in-frame sequences that have V and J called. A share of the clones is absent; for the studies checked, an unresolved V gene accounts for under half, and the remainder has no known explanation. D and trimming were read from the DNA, whereas the V and J calls and clone size are those reported in that table. In this sample the table shows 35,000 to 45,000 clones, 91% of which occur a single time. Less than 7% of the sample is held by the ten biggest clonotypes.

Collaborating institutions collected whole blood in K2EDTA tubes following their own protocols. Collaborator samples were shipped for TCRbeta analysis as frozen whole blood, isolated PBMCs, or DNA extracted from either sample type. The CDR3 numbers 12 residues from cysteine through phenylalanine. The DNA shown is the 36-base CDR3, in frame from base 1. V was cut back by 6 bases and J by 4 bases, leaving a gap of 9 bases between them. CDR1 is given as SEHNR and CDR2 as FQNEAQ, both from the germline V gene (reference sequence). The chain is made from TRBV7-9 and TRBJ1-2; TRBD1 is a possible D gene, resting on 6 matching bases. The receptor's source is a woman of 80 years or more with acute or convalescent COVID-19. The sequenced material came from peripheral blood. CDR3 region: CASSPDSYGYTF. The base sequence is TGTGCCAGCAGTCCGGACAGCTATGGCTACACCTTC.